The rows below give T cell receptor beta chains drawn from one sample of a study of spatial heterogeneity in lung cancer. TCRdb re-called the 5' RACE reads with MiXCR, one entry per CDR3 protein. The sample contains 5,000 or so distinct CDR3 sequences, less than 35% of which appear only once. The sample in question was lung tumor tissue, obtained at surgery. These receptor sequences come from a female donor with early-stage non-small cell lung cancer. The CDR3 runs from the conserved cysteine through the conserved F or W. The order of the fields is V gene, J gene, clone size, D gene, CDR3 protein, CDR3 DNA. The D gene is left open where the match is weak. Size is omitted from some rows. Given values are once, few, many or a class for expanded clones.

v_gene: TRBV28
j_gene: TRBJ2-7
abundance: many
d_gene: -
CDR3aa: CASSSTISSYEQYF
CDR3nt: TGTGCCAGCAGTTCTACTATTAGCTCCTACGAGCAGTACTTC

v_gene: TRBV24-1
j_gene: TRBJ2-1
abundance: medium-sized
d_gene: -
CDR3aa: CATIRDFYNEQFF
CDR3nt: TGTGCCACCATACGCGACTTCTACAATGAGCAGTTCTTC

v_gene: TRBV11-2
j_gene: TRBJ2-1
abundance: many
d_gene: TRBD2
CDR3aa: CASSIAGGGYNEQFF
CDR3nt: TGTGCCAGCAGCATAGCGGGGGGCGGGTACAATGAGCAGTTCTTC

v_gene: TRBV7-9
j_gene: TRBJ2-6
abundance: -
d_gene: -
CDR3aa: CASSFGYPNSGANVLTF
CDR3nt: TGTGCCAGCAGCTTCGGATACCCGAACTCTGGGGCCAACGTCCTGACTTTC

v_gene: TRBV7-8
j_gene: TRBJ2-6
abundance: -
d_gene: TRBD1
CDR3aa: CASSLTQGAGANVLTF
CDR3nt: TGTGCCAGCAGCTTAACACAGGGGGCTGGGGCCAACGTCCTGACTTTC

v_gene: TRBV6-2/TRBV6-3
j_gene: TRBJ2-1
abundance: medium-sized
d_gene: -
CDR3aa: CASSLTPDSTREQFF
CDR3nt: TGTGCCAGCAGCCTAACCCCGGACTCGACAAGGGAGCAGTTCTTC

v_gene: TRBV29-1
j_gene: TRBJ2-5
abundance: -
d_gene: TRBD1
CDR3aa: CSVEADGGTGGGTQYF
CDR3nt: TGCAGCGTTGAAGCCGACGGCGGGACAGGGGGTGGGACCCAGTACTTC

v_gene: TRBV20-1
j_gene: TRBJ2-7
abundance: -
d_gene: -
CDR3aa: CSARPSSILNYEQYF
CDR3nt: TGCAGTGCTAGACCCTCCTCAATCCTGAACTACGAGCAGTACTTC

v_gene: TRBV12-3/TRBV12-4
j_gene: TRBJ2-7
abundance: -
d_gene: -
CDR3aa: CASSFGGEQYF
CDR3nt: TGTGCCAGCAGCTTCGGAGGGGAGCAGTACTTC

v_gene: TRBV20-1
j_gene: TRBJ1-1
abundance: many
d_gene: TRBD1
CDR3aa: CSAGQGGFTEAFF
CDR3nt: TGCAGTGCTGGACAGGGGGGTTTCACTGAAGCTTTCTTT

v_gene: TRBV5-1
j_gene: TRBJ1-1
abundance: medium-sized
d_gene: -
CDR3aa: CASRSGPDTEAFF
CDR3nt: TGCGCCAGCAGATCCGGACCGGACACTGAAGCTTTCTTT

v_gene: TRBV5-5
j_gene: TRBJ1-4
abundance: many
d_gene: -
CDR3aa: CASSLDSFNEKLFF
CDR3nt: TGTGCCAGCAGCTTGGACAGCTTTAATGAAAAACTGTTTTTT

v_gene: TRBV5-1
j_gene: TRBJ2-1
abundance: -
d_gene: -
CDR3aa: CASSLGQTFSYNEQFF
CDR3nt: TGCGCCAGCAGCTTGGGACAGACTTTCTCCTACAATGAGCAGTTCTTC

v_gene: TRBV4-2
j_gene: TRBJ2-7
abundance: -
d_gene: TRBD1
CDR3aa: CASSRETGGKWEQYF
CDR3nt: TGTGCCAGCAGCCGAGAAACAGGGGGCAAGTGGGAGCAGTACTTC

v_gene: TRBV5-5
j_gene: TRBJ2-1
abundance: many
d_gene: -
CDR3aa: CASNMQFF
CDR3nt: TGTGCCAGCAATATGCAGTTCTTC

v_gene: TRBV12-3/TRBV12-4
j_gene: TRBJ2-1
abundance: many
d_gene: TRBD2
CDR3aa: CASSAGGLLYNEQFF
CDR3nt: TGTGCCAGCAGTGCGGGGGGACTACTTTACAATGAGCAGTTCTTC

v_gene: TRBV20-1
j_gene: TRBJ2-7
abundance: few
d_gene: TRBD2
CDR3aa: CSAIAGRSYEQYF
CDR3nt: TGCAGTGCTATAGCGGGGCGATCCTACGAGCAGTACTTC

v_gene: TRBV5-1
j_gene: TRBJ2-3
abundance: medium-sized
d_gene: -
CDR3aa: CASSPPTNTQYF
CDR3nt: TGCGCCAGCAGCCCCCCCACGAATACGCAGTATTTT